The 6 T cell receptor beta chains below were found in one sample sequenced in a study of T cells in women clearing cervical HPV infection. Repertoires were generated with immunoSEQ multiplex PCR, while TCRdb's copy carries only in-frame clones and drops some. In all, the sample yields 20,000 to 25,000 clones. The sequencing sample was made of blood buffy coat. The source is a woman between 18 and 69 years old with a cervical HPV16 infection that either progressed to CIN3+ or cleared (not recorded which).

On this clone: From the germline J gene comes the end of the CDR3, since the read stops 3 residues before it. This chain uses TRBV20-1 with TRBJ2-7; the match to TRBD1 covers 10 bases. In germline, CDR1 is DFQATT, CDR2 SNEGSKA (reference sequence). V dropped 7 bases and J dropped 1; count of bases not matched to a gene: 4. The CDR3 extends over 13 amino acids. CDR3 sequence: CSVGTGDSYEQYF. The sequenced part of the CDR3 DNA is TGCAGTGTCGGGACAGGGGATTCCTACGAG.

For this clone: The read is 3 residues too short to cover the CDR3 end, so that end is filled in from the germline J gene. The rearrangement joins TRBV13 to TRBJ2-7, with 10 bases aligning to TRBD2. The CDR3 covers 15 residues. Germline CDR1 and CDR2: PRHDT and FYEKMQ (reference sequence). V was clipped by 6 bases and J by 2 bases; unmatched bases: 7. The sequenced CDR3 bases are TGTGCCAGCAGTCGAACTAGCGGGAATACCTACGAG. This codes for CASSRTSGNTYE. The entire CDR3 protein reads CASSRTSGNTYEQYF.

Comment on this clone: Read sequence stops 3 residues before the CDR3 end, and the germline J gene provides the missing end. The chain recombines TRBV25-1 with TRBJ2-1; TRBD2 agrees at 9 bases. Germline CDR1 MGHDK, CDR2 SYGVNS. V lost 3 bases to trimming and J lost 2 bases; unmatched junction nucleotides: 11. This CDR3 spans 18 amino acids. The CDR3 DNA, read in part, is TGTGCCAGCAGTGAGCCCCAAAGCGGGAGGCTTACCTACAATGAG. This encodes CASSEPQSGRLTYNE. The entire CDR3 reads CASSEPQSGRLTYNEQFF.

In the case of this clone: The read ends 3 residues shy of where the CDR3 ends; the end is completed using the germline J gene. This chain uses TRBV19 with TRBJ1-5; the D gene is possibly TRBD1 (6 bases). The V end lost 4 bases, the J end lost 1 base, and 20 bases lay between the germline ends. The CDR3 extends over 18 amino acids. Germline loops: CDR1 LNHDA, CDR2 SQIVND (reference sequence). The CDR3 DNA, read in part, is TGTGCCAGTAGTAAGGACAGCCTAGCGGGGCTCAGCAATCAGCCC. Translating it yields CASSKDSLAGLSNQP. Given in full, the CDR3 is CASSKDSLAGLSNQPQHF.

In regard to this clone: The CDR3 end lies 3 residues beyond the end of the read and is filled in from the germline J gene. Within the sample, other DNA sequences also encode this same CDR3. The V and J genes are TRBV2 and TRBJ2-6; D is possibly TRBD2 (6 bases). Germline loops: CDR1 SNHLY, CDR2 FYNNEI. The CDR3 has 15 residues. The V gene lost 4 bases and the J gene lost 4 bases, with 11 bases spanning the gap. The CDR3 loop reads CASSVEGRGANVLTF. Partial CDR3 DNA: TGTGCCAGCAGTGTGGAGGGGAGAGGGGCCAACGTC.

Concerning this clone: The CDR3 extends 3 residues past the end of the read, so its final part is completed from the germline J gene. This same CDR3 is encoded by further DNA sequences in the sample. The rearrangement links TRBV28 to TRBJ2-3, with 8 bases lining up with TRBD2. Germline CDR1 reads MDHEN; CDR2 reads SYDVKM. The CDR3 has 16 amino acids. V was pared by 2 bases and J by 5 bases, with 9 bases of the junction left unmatched. Partial CDR3 DNA: TGTGCCAGCAGTTTAGCGGGAGGAACTCCTCAAGATACG. This translates into CASSLAGGTPQDT. The full CDR3 reads CASSLAGGTPQDTQYF.